The rows below give T cell receptor beta chains drawn from one sample of a study of T cell responses to AZD1222 COVID-19 vaccine. This table comes from immunoSEQ multiplex PCR, and its TCRdb copy is limited to in-frame clones, with some not included. The sample has 110,000 to 150,000 clones, approximately 94% seen once. The specimen comprised peripheral blood, sampled on day 0 of AZD1222 vaccination. The receptors stem from an adult in good health. The CDR3 runs from the conserved cysteine through the conserved F or W. Fields, in order: V gene, D gene, J gene, clone size, CDR3 DNA, CDR3 protein. The D gene is left open where the match is weak. Clone size is shown for a subset of rows, as once, few, many or a class of expanded clone.

v_gene: TRBV30; d_gene: TRBD2; j_gene: TRBJ2-3; abundance: -; CDR3nt: TGTGCCTGGAGTGTATCTCAGCGGGGAGACACAGATACGCAGTATTTT; CDR3aa: CAWSVSQRGDTDTQYF
v_gene: TRBV29-1; d_gene: -; j_gene: TRBJ2-1; abundance: -; CDR3nt: TGCAGCGTTGAAAGGGTCCGCCCCTACAATGAGCAGTTCTTC; CDR3aa: CSVERVRPYNEQFF
v_gene: TRBV7-9; d_gene: -; j_gene: TRBJ1-1; abundance: -; CDR3nt: TGTGCCAGCAGCTTAGCATTAAGCACTGAAGCTTTCTTT; CDR3aa: CASSLALSTEAFF
v_gene: TRBV30; d_gene: -; j_gene: TRBJ1-2; abundance: -; CDR3nt: TGTGCCTGCGAGCGGGCTTTGGGTGGCTACACCTTC; CDR3aa: CACERALGGYTF
v_gene: TRBV6-5; d_gene: -; j_gene: TRBJ1-1; abundance: -; CDR3nt: TGTGCCAGCAGTTATGGGGGGATGAACACTGAAGCTTTCTTT; CDR3aa: CASSYGGMNTEAFF
v_gene: TRBV30; d_gene: TRBD1; j_gene: TRBJ1-4; abundance: -; CDR3nt: TGTGCCTGGAGTCCTTTAGGACAGGGTGAGGATGAAAAACTGTTTTTT; CDR3aa: CAWSPLGQGEDEKLFF
v_gene: TRBV6-5; d_gene: TRBD1; j_gene: TRBJ1-2; abundance: -; CDR3nt: TGTGCCAGCATCGCGACCACAGGGGACGGCTACACCTTC; CDR3aa: CASIATTGDGYTF
v_gene: TRBV5-6; d_gene: -; j_gene: TRBJ1-6; abundance: -; CDR3nt: TGTGCCAGCAGCGGCAGGGGACCCTCCGGGTATTCACCCCTCCACTTT; CDR3aa: CASSGRGPSGYSPLHF
v_gene: TRBV25-1; d_gene: TRBD1; j_gene: TRBJ2-7; abundance: once; CDR3nt: TGTGCCAGCAGTGAATATGGGACAGGGCAGCACGAGCAGTACTTC; CDR3aa: CASSEYGTGQHEQYF
v_gene: TRBV19; d_gene: TRBD1; j_gene: TRBJ2-7; abundance: once; CDR3nt: TGTGCCAGTAGTGTGCGGGACAGGCCGGCCTACGAGCAGTACTTC; CDR3aa: CASSVRDRPAYEQYF
v_gene: TRBV9; d_gene: -; j_gene: TRBJ2-7; abundance: once; CDR3nt: TGTGCCAGCAGCGTAGCAGGGGGGAGTTATGACGAGCAGTACTTC; CDR3aa: CASSVAGGSYDEQYF
v_gene: TRBV9; d_gene: -; j_gene: TRBJ1-4; abundance: -; CDR3nt: TGTGCCAGCAGCGCCAGGGGAACTAATGAAAAACTGTTTTTT; CDR3aa: CASSARGTNEKLFF
v_gene: TRBV5-6; d_gene: -; j_gene: TRBJ2-7; abundance: -; CDR3nt: TGTGCCAGCAGTCTGAGACACGAGCAGTACTTC; CDR3aa: CASSLRHEQYF
v_gene: TRBV5-8; d_gene: -; j_gene: TRBJ2-3; abundance: -; CDR3nt: TGTGCCAGCGGCTGGTCGGTGGATACGCAGTATTTT; CDR3aa: CASGWSVDTQYF
v_gene: TRBV2; d_gene: -; j_gene: TRBJ2-3; abundance: -; CDR3nt: TGTGTTCTCCTAGAGACAGCGGGTGTTTCTAGCACAGATACGCAGTATTTT; CDR3aa: CVLLETAGVSSTDTQYF
v_gene: TRBV7-9; d_gene: -; j_gene: TRBJ2-1; abundance: -; CDR3nt: TGTGCCAGCAGCTTAGCGGGGGTACATGAGCAGTTCTTC; CDR3aa: CASSLAGVHEQFF
v_gene: TRBV11-3; d_gene: -; j_gene: TRBJ2-1; abundance: -; CDR3nt: TGTGCCAGCAGCTTAGATCTGGAGGCGGGGGCTTACAATGAGCAGTTCTTC; CDR3aa: CASSLDLEAGAYNEQFF
v_gene: TRBV6-6; d_gene: -; j_gene: TRBJ1-1; abundance: -; CDR3nt: TGTGCCAGCAGTTACACTGAAGCTTTCTTT; CDR3aa: CASSYTEAFF
v_gene: TRBV6-6; d_gene: TRBD2; j_gene: TRBJ2-7; abundance: -; CDR3nt: TGTGCCAGCAGTTACCTGCGGGGGTCCTACGAGCAGTACTTC; CDR3aa: CASSYLRGSYEQYF
v_gene: TRBV19; d_gene: TRBD1; j_gene: TRBJ1-1; abundance: -; CDR3nt: TGTGCCAGTAGTGACTCTCAGACAGGGGGCACTGAAGCTTTCTTT; CDR3aa: CASSDSQTGGTEAFF
v_gene: TRBV3-1/TRBV3-2; d_gene: -; j_gene: TRBJ1-2; abundance: -; CDR3nt: TGTGCCAGCAGCCAAGAAAGTCGGGGGAATTACTTCGGCTACACCTTC; CDR3aa: CASSQESRGNYFGYTF
v_gene: TRBV2; d_gene: -; j_gene: TRBJ1-3; abundance: -; CDR3nt: TGTGCCAGCAGTGTGGGCAGGGTTGGAAACACCATATATTTT; CDR3aa: CASSVGRVGNTIYF
v_gene: TRBV18; d_gene: -; j_gene: TRBJ2-3; abundance: -; CDR3nt: TGTGCCAGCTCACCACCATCAACCCGCACAGATACGCAGTATTTT; CDR3aa: CASSPPSTRTDTQYF
v_gene: TRBV6-2/TRBV6-3; d_gene: -; j_gene: TRBJ1-2; abundance: -; CDR3nt: TGTGCCAGCAGTCAAGGAGGTGGCTACACCTTC; CDR3aa: CASSQGGGYTF
v_gene: TRBV19; d_gene: TRBD1; j_gene: TRBJ1-2; abundance: -; CDR3nt: TGTGCCAGTAGTAAACTACTGACAGGGGTTGACTATGGCTACACCTTC; CDR3aa: CASSKLLTGVDYGYTF
v_gene: TRBV28; d_gene: -; j_gene: TRBJ1-3; abundance: -; CDR3nt: TGTGCCAGTAACAGAGGAGGTGACACCATATATTTT; CDR3aa: CASNRGGDTIYF
v_gene: TRBV5-8; d_gene: -; j_gene: TRBJ1-6; abundance: -; CDR3nt: TGTGCCAGCAGCTACGCGCCAGGATCACCCCTCCACTTT; CDR3aa: CASSYAPGSPLHF
v_gene: TRBV5-1; d_gene: TRBD2; j_gene: TRBJ2-5; abundance: -; CDR3nt: TGCGCCAGCAGCTCGGCAGGAGCGGGGGGTCAAGAGACCCAGTACTTC; CDR3aa: CASSSAGAGGQETQYF
v_gene: TRBV20-1; d_gene: -; j_gene: TRBJ2-7; abundance: -; CDR3nt: TGCAGTGCTAGTGGGCTAGGCTCGGGCTACGAGCAGTACTTC; CDR3aa: CSASGLGSGYEQYF
v_gene: TRBV19; d_gene: -; j_gene: TRBJ1-2; abundance: -; CDR3nt: TGTGCCAGTAGTAGTAACTGGGACCTTAACTATGGCTACACCTTC; CDR3aa: CASSSNWDLNYGYTF
v_gene: TRBV18; d_gene: -; j_gene: TRBJ1-3; abundance: once; CDR3nt: TGTGCCAGCTCCCCTCTACAGGACAGAAACACCATATATTTT; CDR3aa: CASSPLQDRNTIYF
v_gene: TRBV5-1; d_gene: -; j_gene: TRBJ1-6; abundance: -; CDR3nt: TGCGCCAGCAGCGTAGGGTCGGGACGAGGGCCATGGGATAATTCACCCCTCCACTTT; CDR3aa: CASSVGSGRGPWDNSPLHF
v_gene: TRBV5-4; d_gene: -; j_gene: TRBJ1-2; abundance: -; CDR3nt: TGTGCCAGCAGCTTGGGCGACCTCTACACCTTC; CDR3aa: CASSLGDLYTF
v_gene: TRBV7-9; d_gene: TRBD1; j_gene: TRBJ1-2; abundance: -; CDR3nt: TGTGCCAGCAGCTTAGGTTCGGGGACAGGAGCGCCTTGGGATGGCTACACCTTC; CDR3aa: CASSLGSGTGAPWDGYTF
v_gene: TRBV9; d_gene: TRBD1; j_gene: TRBJ2-7; abundance: -; CDR3nt: TGTGCCAGCAGCCCCGGGACAGGGGGCATCGGCGAGCAGTACTTC; CDR3aa: CASSPGTGGIGEQYF
v_gene: TRBV19; d_gene: TRBD2; j_gene: TRBJ2-2; abundance: -; CDR3nt: TGTGCCAGTAGTATAGTCCAGACTAGCGGGGGGCTTTACACCGGGGAGCTGTTTTTT; CDR3aa: CASSIVQTSGGLYTGELFF
v_gene: TRBV4-2; d_gene: -; j_gene: TRBJ1-2; abundance: -; CDR3nt: TGTGCCAGCAGCCTCGGACGGGATGGGATGGGGTTCTATGGCTACACCTTC; CDR3aa: CASSLGRDGMGFYGYTF